Below, 29 T cell receptor beta chains from the same sample are listed, as sequenced in a study of monozygotic twins with inflammatory bowel disease. TCRdb re-called the 5' RACE reads; every CDR3 protein appears as one record, without DNA. The sample totals approximately 120,000 distinct CDR3 sequences. The sample consisted of blood. These receptors all come from a human donor with ulcerative colitis or Crohn's disease, or a healthy co-twin of an affected twin (not recorded which).

This rearrangement joins TRBV2 to TRBJ2-1; TCRdb reports TRBD2, a call that lacks DNA to check it against. Germline V gene data show CDR1 as SNHLY and CDR2 as FYNNEI. The CDR3 totals 14 residues. The CDR3 spells CASLPGLQYNEQFF.

The chain employs TRBV7-9 and TRBJ1-1; the TRBD1 assignment by TCRdb is unverifiable without DNA. Per the germline V gene, CDR1 is SEHNR and CDR2 is FQNEAQ (reference sequence). The CDR3 has 14 residues. The CDR3 here is CASNPGQGGTEAFF.

The V call is TRBV7-9, the J call TRBJ1-2; TCRdb proposes TRBD1, but this gene call is untestable without DNA. There are 16 residues in the CDR3. The germline CDR1 and CDR2 sequences are SEHNR and FQNEAQ (reference sequence). CDR3 loop: CASSFQVPYSDYGYTF.

The rearrangement uses TRBV7-9 and TRBJ1-4. The CDR3 sequence is 16 residues long. Germline CDR1 SEHNR, CDR2 FQNEAQ (reference sequence). CDR3: CASIGGVNDWAEKLFF.

The chain combines TRBV11-2 with TRBJ1-1; the D gene TCRdb calls, TRBD1, cannot be checked with no DNA. The V gene's germline CDR1 is SGHAT and CDR2 FQNNGV. The CDR3 has 15 residues. This chain's CDR3 is CASSPRGLANTEAFF.

V and J are TRBV20-1 and TRBJ2-1. The CDR3 runs to 16 residues. Germline V gives CDR1 DFQATT, CDR2 SNEGSKA (reference sequence). The CDR3: CSARFLASSSYNEQFF.

The chain carries TRBV3-1 and TRBJ1-2. The CDR3 totals 15 residues. Per germline, CDR1 LGHDT and CDR2 YNNKEL (reference sequence). The CDR3 loop is CASSQDLVDSHGYTF. The full variable domain, its missing parts supplied by reference TRBV3-1 and TRBJ1-2, is DTAVSQTPKYLVTQMGNDKSIKCEQNLGHDTMYWYKQDSKKFLKIMFSYNNKELIINETVPNRFSPKSPDKAHLNLHINSLELGDSAVYFCASSQDLVDSHGYTFGSGTRLTVV.

V is TRBV5-1 and J is TRBJ2-2; TCRdb returns TRBD1, unconfirmable since there is no DNA. The CDR3 contains 19 residues. CDR1 is SGHRS, CDR2 YFSETQ, per germline. CDR3 residues: CASTGYLRTGGLNTGELFF.

V gene TRBV6-1 combines with J gene TRBJ2-1; the TCRdb D gene call, TRBD2, has no DNA to confirm it. Germline CDR1 and CDR2: MNHNS and SASEGT. The CDR3 runs to 15 residues. The CDR3 loop is CASSGVVAATMREFF.

The J gene is TRBJ2-7, the V gene TRBV20-1; without DNA, the TCRdb call of TRBD1 cannot be checked. The germline gives CDR1 DFQATT, CDR2 SNEGSKA (reference sequence). The CDR3 length is 13 residues. This CDR3 reads CSAPDRDLREQYF.

The CDR3 sequence: CASRDRESYEQYF. The V gene is TRBV2, the J gene TRBJ2-7; the D call from TCRdb, TRBD1, cannot be confirmed without DNA. This CDR3 has 13 residues. Germline V lookup: CDR1 SNHLY, CDR2 FYNNEI.

The CDR3 is CASYGRMNTEAFF. The chain couples TRBV28 to TRBJ1-1. CDR1 and CDR2 (germline): MDHEN, SYDVKM. The CDR3 totals 13 residues.

The gene calls are TRBV6-5 and TRBJ2-2; the TCRdb D gene call, TRBD1, has no DNA to confirm it. CDR1 MNHEY and CDR2 SVGAGI come from the germline V gene. There are 15 residues in the CDR3. The chain's CDR3 is CASSSTQGGAGELFF.

The chain joins TRBV7-9 to TRBJ2-7; TCRdb lists TRBD1, though no DNA is available to test this call. Per the germline V gene, CDR1 is SEHNR and CDR2 is FQNEAQ (reference sequence). The CDR3 sequence is 16 residues long. CDR3 loop: CASSLVFDRAPYEQYF. The variable domain in full, with the rest retrieved from reference TRBV7-9 and TRBJ2-7, is DTGVSQNPRHKITKRGQNVTFRCDPISEHNRLYWYRQTLGQGPEFLTYFQNEAQLEKSRLLSDRFSAERPKGSFSTLEIQRTEQGDSAMYLCASSLVFDRAPYEQYFGPGTRLTVT.

CDR3 amino acids: CASGTGLYGYTF. The gene calls are TRBV28 and TRBJ1-2; TCRdb's assignment of TRBD1 cannot be checked, as there is no DNA. Germline V gives CDR1 MDHEN, CDR2 SYDVKM. This CDR3 is 12 amino acids long.

This chain uses TRBV28 with TRBJ2-7; TCRdb outputs TRBD1, but without DNA this stays unchecked. Germline V gene data show CDR1 as MDHEN and CDR2 as SYDVKM. This CDR3 is built from 17 residues. This CDR3 reads CASSLQGRRTGTYEQYF.

The CDR3: CASSSRQGRNEKLFF. The chain is built from TRBV5-1 and TRBJ1-4; the D call of TRBD1 rests on TCRdb alone, since no DNA is present to check it. The CDR3 sequence is 15 residues long. Germline loops: CDR1 SGHRS, CDR2 YFSETQ.

CDR3 protein: CASSQDKVSGNEQFF. The rearrangement links TRBV4-3 to TRBJ2-1. The CDR3 covers 15 residues. Germline V gene sequence: CDR1 LGHNA, CDR2 YSLEER.

The genes are TRBV20-1 and TRBJ1-5; TCRdb selects TRBD1, and the lack of DNA leaves this call unchecked. Germline CDR1 DFQATT, CDR2 SNEGSKA (reference sequence). The CDR3 runs 16 residues. The CDR3 sequence: CSAIRTGTPPDQPQHF.

This rearrangement joins TRBV6-5 to TRBJ1-1; the TRBD1 assignment by TCRdb is unverifiable without DNA. CDR3 length: 13 amino acids. Per the germline V gene, CDR1 is MNHEY and CDR2 is SVGAGI. CDR3 amino acids: CASSSTGKIGTFF.

The chain has TRBV11-2 and TRBJ2-1; TCRdb's assignment of TRBD2 cannot be checked, as there is no DNA. CDR1 and CDR2 from the germline V gene are SGHAT and FQNNGV. The CDR3 consists of 15 residues. CDR3 protein: CASSLGTSVYNEQFF.

Here the CDR3 reads CSALRENIQYF. This chain uses TRBV20-1 with TRBJ2-4. Germline lookup yields CDR1 DFQATT and CDR2 SNEGSKA (reference sequence). The CDR3 has 11 residues.

The CDR3 loop reads CSGTGTSYTGELFF. The J gene is TRBJ2-2, the V gene TRBV29-1; the D call from TCRdb, TRBD2, cannot be confirmed without DNA. This CDR3 spans 14 amino acids. Germline V gene sequence: CDR1 SQVTM, CDR2 ANQGSEA.

The chain employs TRBV20-1 and TRBJ2-5. Germline V CDR1 and CDR2: DFQATT, SNEGSKA (reference sequence). The CDR3 runs 12 residues. The CDR3 spells CSATGDQETQYF.

Considering frequency, this clonotype is medium-sized (0.01 to 0.1%). The CDR3 is CASSTHSSGDQYF. The chain links TRBV7-7 to TRBJ2-5. The germline V gene has CDR1 SSHAT and CDR2 FNYEAQ (reference sequence). The CDR3 loop spans 13 amino acids.

The V gene is TRBV10-3, the J gene TRBJ2-2. Per germline, CDR1 ENHRY and CDR2 SYGVKD. The CDR3 totals 14 residues. CDR3 residues: CAIKDPTNTGELFF.

The chain couples TRBV5-1 to TRBJ1-1. In germline, CDR1 is SGHRS, CDR2 YFSETQ. The CDR3 runs to 12 residues. CDR3 protein: CASSLGDTEAFF.

The chain joins TRBV5-1 to TRBJ2-7. Germline CDR1 is SGHRS and CDR2 is YFSETQ. CDR3 length: 17 amino acids. The CDR3: CASSLDYRAGDFNEQYF.

The chain combines TRBV15 with TRBJ2-3. CDR3 size: 16 residues. Per the germline V gene, CDR1 is LNHNV and CDR2 is YYDKDF (reference sequence). CDR3 protein: CATSREPTLGTDTQYF.